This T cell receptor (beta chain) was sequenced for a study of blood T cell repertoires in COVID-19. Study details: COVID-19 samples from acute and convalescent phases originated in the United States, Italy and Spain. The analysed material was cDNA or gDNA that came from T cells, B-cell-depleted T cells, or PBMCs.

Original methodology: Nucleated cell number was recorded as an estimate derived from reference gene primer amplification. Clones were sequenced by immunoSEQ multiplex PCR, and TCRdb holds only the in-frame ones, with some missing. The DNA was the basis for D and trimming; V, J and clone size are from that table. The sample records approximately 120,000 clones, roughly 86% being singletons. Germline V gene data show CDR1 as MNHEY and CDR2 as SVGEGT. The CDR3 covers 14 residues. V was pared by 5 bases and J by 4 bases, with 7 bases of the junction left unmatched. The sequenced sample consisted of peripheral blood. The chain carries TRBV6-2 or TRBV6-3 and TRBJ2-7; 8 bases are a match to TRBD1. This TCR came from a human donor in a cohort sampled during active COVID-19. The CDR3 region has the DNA TGTGCCAGCAGTCGACCGACAGGGGAATACGAGCAGTACTTC. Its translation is CASSRPTGEYEQYF.